This T cell receptor (beta chain) derives from a study of CD8 T cells in ankylosing spondylitis. Overall study findings and caveats: Some of these motif variants have turned up before, in reports on reactive arthritis synovial fluid and blood.

TCRdb processed the 5' RACE reads anew with MiXCR; each CDR3 protein has one entry. This repertoire shows 230,000 or so distinct CDR3 sequences, about 24% found once; its top ten account for 0.61%. The CDR3 has 12 residues. V lost 7 bases to trimming and J lost 0 bases, with 5 bases between them. The sample holds a few counts of this clonotype. Its specificity is not known. The sample taken for sequencing was blood, either unsorted or a sorted T cell fraction (not recorded which). This TCR was sampled from a male donor with ankylosing spondylitis or in good health (not recorded which). The chain has TRBV12-3 or TRBV12-4 and TRBJ2-3, with no clear D. CDR3 loop: CASTLSTDTQYF. The CDR3 DNA follows: TGTGCCAGCACTCTTAGCACAGATACGCAGTATTTT.